A selection of T cell receptor beta chains follows, all from one sample in a study of cytotoxic CD8 clonotypes in ibrutinib-treated CLL. Sequencing was performed with immunoSEQ multiplex PCR; in TCRdb, only in-frame clones are kept and a portion is missing. The data hold approximately 200,000 clones, with 72% observed a single time. This specimen was PBMCs, taken after 24 months of ibrutinib treatment. These receptors were collected from a human donor with chronic lymphocytic leukemia. Each CDR3 is given with its conserved first and last residue. A D gene is named only where the DNA matches it firmly. Clone size is shown for a subset of rows, as once, few, many or a class of expanded clone.

clone_size	d_call	cdr3_length	j_call	v_call	cdr3_aa	cdr3_nt
-	TRBD1	13	TRBJ2-1	TRBV4-2	CASRSTGEHEQFF	TGTGCCAGCAGGTCGACAGGGGAGCATGAGCAGTTCTTC
-	-	12	TRBJ2-7	TRBV30	CTTGRVSYEQYF	TGTACAACAGGGAGGGTTTCCTACGAGCAGTACTTC
-	-	18	TRBJ2-3	TRBV4-1	CASSQIPGLQPSTDTQYF	TGCGCCAGCAGCCAGATACCGGGACTGCAGCCTAGCACAGATACGCAGTATTTT
-	TRBD2	15	TRBJ2-5	TRBV7-6	CAGGGGGFGQETQYF	TGTGCCGGGGGGGGAGGAGGGTTCGGACAAGAGACCCAGTACTTC
-	-	14	TRBJ1-2	TRBV5-6	CASSLGASALGYTF	TGTGCCAGCAGCTTGGGGGCGTCTGCGCTCGGCTACACCTTC
-	-	16	TRBJ1-3	TRBV6-1	CASSEIGGPSGNTIYF	TGTGCCAGCAGTGAAATAGGAGGGCCCTCTGGAAACACCATATATTTT
-	TRBD1	14	TRBJ2-7	TRBV6-5	CASSNRDRGYEQYF	TGTGCCAGCAGTAACCGGGACAGGGGTTACGAGCAGTACTTC
-	-	14	TRBJ2-3	TRBV4-1	CASSQGGVTDTQYF	TGCGCCAGCAGCCAAGGGGGCGTAACAGATACGCAGTATTTT
few	-	12	TRBJ2-7	TRBV10-3	CAISRVSYEQYF	TGTGCCATCAGTAGGGTTAGCTACGAGCAGTACTTC
-	-	14	TRBJ2-5	TRBV5-1	CASSFQGLQETQYF	TGCGCCAGCAGCTTCCAGGGGCTTCAAGAGACCCAGTACTTC
-	-	14	TRBJ2-7	TRBV28	CASSSPIGSYEQYF	TGTGCCAGCAGTTCCCCGATCGGCTCCTACGAGCAGTACTTC
-	-	14	TRBJ2-2	TRBV4-1	CASSQRLVIGELFF	TGCGCCAGCAGCCAACGTTTGGTAATCGGGGAGCTGTTTTTT
-	TRBD2	18	TRBJ2-2	TRBV27	CASSLFGLAGGSVRELFF	TGTGCCAGCAGTTTATTCGGGCTAGCGGGAGGGTCAGTCCGGGAGCTGTTTTTT
once	TRBD2	15	TRBJ2-7	TRBV5-1	CASSNPGLAFYEQYF	TGCGCCAGCAGTAACCCGGGACTAGCGTTCTACGAGCAGTACTTC
-	-	13	TRBJ2-5	TRBV11-2	CASSLNRVETQYF	TGTGCCAGCAGCTTAAACAGGGTAGAGACCCAGTACTTC
once	-	15	TRBJ1-5	TRBV9	CASSNLDTSNQPQHF	TGTGCCAGCTCGAATTTGGACACAAGCAATCAGCCCCAGCATTTT
-	TRBD1	16	TRBJ2-3	TRBV7-2	CASSFGTASSTDTQYF	TGTGCCAGCAGCTTCGGGACAGCTTCTAGCACAGATACGCAGTATTTT
few	TRBD2	15	TRBJ2-5	TRBV7-2	CASRASGRALETQYF	TGTGCCAGCAGGGCTAGCGGGAGGGCCCTTGAGACCCAGTACTTC
-	TRBD1	15	TRBJ1-1	TRBV11-2	CASSSDPGGGTEAFF	TGTGCCAGCAGCTCAGACCCAGGGGGCGGCACTGAAGCTTTCTTT
-	-	18	TRBJ1-4	TRBV5-1	CASSLYSWTNRYDEKLFF	TGCGCCAGCAGCTTGTATAGCTGGACAAACCGTTATGATGAAAAACTGTTTTTT